This T cell receptor beta chain was sequenced during a study of regulatory T cells in long-lasting Graves disease. The time point denotes: newly diagnosed GD, antithyroid drugs for less than 3 months. From PBMCs, RNA was extracted and then used to make the TCR library. Library construction for TCR beta used iRepertoire HTBI primers and Arm-PCR of CDR3 regions. Using its own MiXCR run on the multiplex PCR reads, TCRdb lists one record per CDR3 protein. This sample yields 400,000 to 550,000 distinct CDR3 sequences, of which more than 13% are seen a single time; 16% belongs to the top ten. The CDR3 is 15 amino acids. Germline lookup yields CDR1 MNHEY and CDR2 SMNVEV (reference sequence). The ends lost 3 bases at V and 2 bases at J; junction bases unmatched: 3. The same specimen was also included in a second study, on T cells in Graves' hyperthyroidism and ophthalmopathy.

The rearrangement uses TRBV27 and TRBJ1-5; 8 bases fit TRBD1. Sequenced here: peripheral blood mononuclear cells (PBMCs), sampled at new diagnosis, from a patient treated with antithyroid drugs. This sequence originates from a woman in her 30s with Graves disease. The CDR3 DNA reads as TGTGCCAGCAGTTTTATACAGGGGGGCAATCAGCCCCAGCATTTT. This codes for CASSFIQGGNQPQHF.